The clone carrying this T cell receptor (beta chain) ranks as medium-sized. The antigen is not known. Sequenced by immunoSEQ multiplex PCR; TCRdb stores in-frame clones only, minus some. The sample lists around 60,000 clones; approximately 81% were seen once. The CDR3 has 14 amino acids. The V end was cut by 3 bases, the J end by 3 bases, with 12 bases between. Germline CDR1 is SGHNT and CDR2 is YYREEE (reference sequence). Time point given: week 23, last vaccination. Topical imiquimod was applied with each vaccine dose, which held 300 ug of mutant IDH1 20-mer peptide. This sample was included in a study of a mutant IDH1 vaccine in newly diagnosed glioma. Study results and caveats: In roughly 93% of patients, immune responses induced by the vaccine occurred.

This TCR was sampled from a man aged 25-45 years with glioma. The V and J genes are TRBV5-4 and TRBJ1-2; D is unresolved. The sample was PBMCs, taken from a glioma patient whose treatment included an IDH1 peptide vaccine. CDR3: CASSSSSAYYGYTF. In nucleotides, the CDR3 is TGTGCCAGCAGCTCCTCTTCAGCATACTATGGCTACACCTTC.